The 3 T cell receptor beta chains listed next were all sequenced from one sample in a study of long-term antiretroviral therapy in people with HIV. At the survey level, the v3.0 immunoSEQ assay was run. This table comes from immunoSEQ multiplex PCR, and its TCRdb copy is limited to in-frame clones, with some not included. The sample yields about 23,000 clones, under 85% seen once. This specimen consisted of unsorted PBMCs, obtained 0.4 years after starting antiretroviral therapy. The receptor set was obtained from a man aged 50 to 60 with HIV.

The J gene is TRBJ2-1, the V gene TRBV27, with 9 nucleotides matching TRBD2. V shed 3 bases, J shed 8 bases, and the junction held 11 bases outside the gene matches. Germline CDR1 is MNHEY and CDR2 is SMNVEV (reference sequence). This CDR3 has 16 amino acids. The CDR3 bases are TGTGCCAGCAGTTTCCTAGCGGGGACAAGCAAGGATGAGCAGTTCTTC. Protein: CASSFLAGTSKDEQFF.

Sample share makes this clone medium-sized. DNA for the CDR3: TGTGCCAGCAGCTCCCCCCGTAGAGGGGAGGTTGGCTACACCTTC. Translated: CASSSPRRGEVGYTF. The chain uses TRBV7-9 and TRBJ1-2; a possible D gene is TRBD1 (5 bases). The CDR3 contains 15 residues. V lost 4 bases to trimming and J lost 7 bases, with 19 bases between them. Germline V gene lookup returns CDR1 SEHNR and CDR2 FQNEAQ (reference sequence).

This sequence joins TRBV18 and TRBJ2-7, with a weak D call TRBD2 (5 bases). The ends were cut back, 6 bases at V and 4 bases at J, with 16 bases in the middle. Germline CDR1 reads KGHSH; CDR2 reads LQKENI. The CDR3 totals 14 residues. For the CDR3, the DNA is TGTGCCAGCTCGCCAGGTCTCTCGGGGTACGAGCAGTACTTC. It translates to CASSPGLSGYEQYF.